The source of this T cell receptor beta chain is a study of blood T cell repertoires in COVID-19 (dated by TCRdb to about 2020). With respect to the entire study: The collaborator samples originated in the United States, Italy and Spain and spanned the acute and convalescent phases of COVID-19. The dataset comprised deeply sampled blood TCRbeta repertoires from subjects exposed to, actively infected with, or recovered from COVID-19. The prospective study material was composed of cDNA or gDNA derived from T cells, B-cell-depleted T cells, or PBMCs. Samples were obtained from the ongoing ImmuneRACE study (first 160 participants) and from some 1,200 subjects provided by 6 global collaborators. The repertoires were made available in a free public database intended to serve as a resource for research on the immune response to SARS-CoV-2. Sample metadata almost always included a de-identified subject ID, COVID-19 status, age in years and sex. Where available, HLA class I and class II types were obtained from metadata supplied by the sample provider rather than from assay-based typing.

TCRbeta CDR3 regions were amplified from genomic DNA using the immunoSEQ Assay, a bias-controlled multiplex PCR. The paper's processing steps were these. The number of nucleated cells in each sample was estimated by amplification of reference gene primers within the assay. To quantify the absolute abundance of each unique TCRbeta CDR3 rearrangement, sequence reads were collapsed and filtered. For each sample, productive Simpson clonality was calculated as the square root of Simpson's diversity index across productive rearrangements. The source is immuneACCESS, and TCRdb retained only in-frame sequences with V and J called. Part of the clones is not carried over; for the studies checked, unresolved V genes explain less than half of this, and the remainder is unexplained. That table supplies the V and J calls and clone size; D and trimming were determined from the DNA. The sample table shows about 98,000 clones, and roughly 82% are seen once. The ten largest clones take up 15% to 20% of the sample.

CDR1 SGHRS and CDR2 YFSETQ are derived from the germline V gene. Trimming removed 4 bases from V and 6 bases from J, leaving 11 bases between the germline ends. The cysteine opens and the phenylalanine closes a CDR3 of 14 amino acids. Solely the CDR3 DNA is kept, with 42 bases framed from the first base. Collaborating institutions collected whole blood in K2EDTA tubes following their own protocols. For TCRbeta analysis, collaborators shipped samples as frozen whole blood, isolated PBMCs, or DNA extracted from either of those sample types. This clone has just one count. The antigen it binds to is not known. There are no base qualities to consult, and no much larger clone falls within one base. The investigation overall reported the following: The quantity of clinical and demographic metadata differed by source and by participant and was supplied without curation.

The chain joins TRBV5-1 to TRBJ1-6; TRBD1 could be the D gene, as 5 bases match. This receptor was identified in a man older than 75 with acute or convalescent COVID-19. The source material was peripheral blood. The CDR3 is CASSQGLTNSPLHF. In nucleotide form, the sequence is TGCGCCAGCAGCCAGGGACTGACTAATTCACCCCTCCACTTT. The entire variable domain, with the stretches around the CDR3 drawn from the reference TRBV5-1 and TRBJ1-6 proteins, is KAGVTQTPRYLIKTRGQQVTLSCSPISGHRSVSWYQQTPGQGLQFLFEYFSETQRNKGNFPGRFSGRQFSNSRSEMNVSTLELGDSALYLCASSQGLTNSPLHFGNGTRLTVT.